The clone carrying this TCR beta chain was seen a single time. The CDR3 sequence is 16 residues long. CDR1 is SNHLY and CDR2 is FYNNEI in the germline V gene. V gave up 3 bases and J gave up 1 base; unmatched junction bases: 7. The sample belongs to a study of blood T cell repertoires in COVID-19. Study overall: Collection of acute and convalescent COVID-19 samples took place in the United States, Italy and Spain. PBMCs, B-cell-depleted T cells, or T cells were the source of the cDNA or gDNA that made up the material.

Under the authors' procedure: Reference gene primer amplification gave estimated nucleated cell counts. Repertoires were generated with immunoSEQ multiplex PCR, while TCRdb's copy carries only in-frame clones and drops some. D and trimming come from the DNA, and the V and J calls and clone size come from that table. The sample contains about 230,000 clones, around 83% of which appear only once. The chain is built from TRBV2 and TRBJ2-3, with TRBD2 matching over 7 bases. The TCR originated in a woman in her 50s with acute or convalescent COVID-19. Sequencing was done on a sample of peripheral blood. The CDR3 bases are TGTGCCAGCAGTGATGTGGCGGGGGAGGGCACAGATACGCAGTATTTT. This codes for CASSDVAGEGTDTQYF. Based on the CDR3 plus reference TRBV2 and TRBJ2-3, the full variable domain is EPEVTQTPSHQVTQMGQEVILRCVPISNHLYFYWYRQILGQKVEFLVSFYNNEISEKSEIFDDQFSVERPDGSNFTLKIRSTKLEDSAMYFCASSDVAGEGTDTQYFGPGTRLTVL.